These T cell receptor beta chains were read from a single sample in a study of cytomegalovirus exposure and HLA in healthy donors. TCRdb's copy holds only in-frame clones and misses some; the assay was immunoSEQ multiplex PCR. This table has some 76,000 clones, about nine tenths appearing once. The sequenced sample consisted of PBMCs. Receptor source: a woman in her 30s in good health and CMV-seronegative. Both conserved end residues are part of each CDR3. D genes are given only for firm matches. The size entry is marked missing in some rows and otherwise reads once, few, many or a size class.

DNA,CDR3,D,V,size,J
TGTGCCAGCTCACCAAGGGGGTCCGAGCAGTACTTC,CASSPRGSEQYF,NA,TRBV18,NA,TRBJ2-7
TGTGCCAGTACCAAGGGGCCCCTCGGCTACACCTTC,CASTKGPLGYTF,NA,TRBV19,once,TRBJ1-2
TGCGCCAGCAGCCTAGCGGGAGCATCCTACAATGAGCAGTTCTTC,CASSLAGASYNEQFF,TRBD2,TRBV4-3,NA,TRBJ2-1
TGCGCCAGCAGCCAAGCTAGCGGCTACGAGCAGTACTTC,CASSQASGYEQYF,TRBD2,TRBV4-1,NA,TRBJ2-7
TGTGCCAGCAATCTTTCGGGGGGAGAGCAGTACTTC,CASNLSGGEQYF,TRBD2,TRBV6-1,NA,TRBJ2-7
TGTGCCAGCAGCTTAATCAGGGGCTCTGGAAACACCATATATTTT,CASSLIRGSGNTIYF,NA,TRBV5-8,few,TRBJ1-3
TGTGCCACCAGCAGAGTCCCAGGCCGCACAGATACGCAGTATTTT,CATSRVPGRTDTQYF,NA,TRBV15,NA,TRBJ2-3
TGCGCCAGCAGCCCGACTAGCGCCTACGAGCAGTACTTC,CASSPTSAYEQYF,TRBD2,TRBV4-1,NA,TRBJ2-7
TGCGCCAGCAGCTTGGGGTACAGCGGGAGAAATAATGAGCAGTTCTTC,CASSLGYSGRNNEQFF,TRBD2,TRBV5-1,NA,TRBJ2-1
TGTGCCAGCAGCGTATCCCCGGGACAGGGCCTCACCGGGGAGCTGTTTTTT,CASSVSPGQGLTGELFF,TRBD1,TRBV9,NA,TRBJ2-2
TGCAGCGTTATGACAGGGGAGAAATATGGCTACACCTTC,CSVMTGEKYGYTF,TRBD1,TRBV29-1,NA,TRBJ1-2
TGTGCCAGCAGCTTAAATCACAGGTCTAACTATGGCTACACCTTC,CASSLNHRSNYGYTF,NA,TRBV7-3,NA,TRBJ1-2
TGTGCCAGTAGTCGGGACAGGGTAGAAGCTTTCTTT,CASSRDRVEAFF,TRBD1,TRBV19,few,TRBJ1-1
TGTGCCAGCAGTTTATGGGGGGGGGAGGACACCGGGGAGCTGTTTTTT,CASSLWGGEDTGELFF,TRBD2,TRBV28,NA,TRBJ2-2
TGTGCCAGCAGCTTAAGAGCGGGAGATGCCTACGAGCAGTACTTC,CASSLRAGDAYEQYF,TRBD2,TRBV7-6,NA,TRBJ2-7
TGCGCCAGCAGCCTTTCTAGCGGGAGTGGGACAGATACGCAGTATTTT,CASSLSSGSGTDTQYF,TRBD2,TRBV4-1,once,TRBJ2-3
TGTGCCAGCAGCTCCGGACTAGCGGCGACCCAAGAGACCCAGTACTTC,CASSSGLAATQETQYF,TRBD2,TRBV11-3,NA,TRBJ2-5
TGTGCCAGCAGCCCACAGGGTTTCGATGGCTACACCTTC,CASSPQGFDGYTF,NA,TRBV7-9,NA,TRBJ1-2
TGTGCCAGCAGCCCGCGGGGGGGCAGCACCACAGATACGCAGTATTTT,CASSPRGGSTTDTQYF,TRBD2,TRBV7-9,NA,TRBJ2-3
TGTGCCACCAGCAGAGGACAGGGGACCTACGAGCAGTACTTC,CATSRGQGTYEQYF,TRBD1,TRBV15,NA,TRBJ2-7
TGTGCCAGCAGCCAAACCCCCAGGGGCGGGAGGTTCCTCGGCGAGCAGTACTTC,CASSQTPRGGRFLGEQYF,TRBD2,TRBV14,NA,TRBJ2-7
TGTGCCAGCAGCCTATCCCCCCCCGGGACTAGATACGAGCAGTACTTC,CASSLSPPGTRYEQYF,TRBD2,TRBV7-9,NA,TRBJ2-7
TGTGCCTGCCCGACTAGCGGGAGGTCGAATGAGCAGTTCTTC,CACPTSGRSNEQFF,TRBD2,TRBV30,NA,TRBJ2-1
TGTGCCAGCTCACCTACGAGCTCTGGAAACACCATATATTTT,CASSPTSSGNTIYF,NA,TRBV18,NA,TRBJ1-3
TGTGCCAGCAGTGACCTGCGGGAGGGCGAAACCGGGGAGCTGTTTTTT,CASSDLREGETGELFF,TRBD2,TRBV6-4,NA,TRBJ2-2
TGTGCCAGCTCAGAAACAGGGGCCTCCTACAATGAGCAGTTCTTC,CASSETGASYNEQFF,TRBD1,TRBV18,NA,TRBJ2-1
TGTGCCAGCAGTAAAAGACACACAGGAAACACCATATATTTT,CASSKRHTGNTIYF,NA,TRBV5-8,few,TRBJ1-3
TGTGCCAGCAGCAGTAGCGGGAGGGCCACAGATACGCAGTATTTT,CASSSSGRATDTQYF,TRBD2,TRBV9,NA,TRBJ2-3
TGTGCCAGCAGTGAGAGACAGGGGAAGGACTTC,CASSERQGKDF,TRBD1,TRBV28,NA,TRBJ2-5
TGTGCCAGCAGCCGTCGGCAGGGGAATCAGCCCCAGCATTTT,CASSRRQGNQPQHF,NA,TRBV28,NA,TRBJ1-5
TGTGCCAGCAGCATGCAGGGTTGCTCTAGCGGAGTTAAAAACATTCAGTACTTC,CASSMQGCSSGVKNIQYF,NA,TRBV21-1,NA,TRBJ2-4
TGCGCCAGCAGCTTGGGGGCCGTGGGTTACGAGCAGTACTTC,CASSLGAVGYEQYF,NA,TRBV5-1,NA,TRBJ2-7
TGCGCCAGCAGCTTGACTACGGCCGCCCGGGGGAACACTGAAGCTTTCTTT,CASSLTTAARGNTEAFF,NA,TRBV5-1,NA,TRBJ1-1
TGTGCCAGCAGCGCGGTGACAGGGGGCGCTAGGGGTCAGTACTTC,CASSAVTGGARGQYF,TRBD1,TRBV5-8,NA,TRBJ2-7
TGTGCCAGCAGCCAAGACAGGGGAGAGCTCAATTCACCCCTCCACTTT,CASSQDRGELNSPLHF,NA,TRBV4-2,NA,TRBJ1-6
TGTGCCAGCAGGATACAGGGTGGCACAGATACGCAGTATTTT,CASRIQGGTDTQYF,NA,TRBV28,NA,TRBJ2-3
TGTGCCAGCACCTCCCCTACTAGCGGGAGGGCGGGTGAGCAGTTCTTC,CASTSPTSGRAGEQFF,TRBD2,TRBV9,NA,TRBJ2-1
TGTGCCAGCAGCCCAGGACTAGCGGGTACCAACTCCTACGAGCAGTACTTC,CASSPGLAGTNSYEQYF,TRBD2,TRBV5-8,NA,TRBJ2-7
TGTGCAAGTCGCTTTGTGCTAGCGGGAGGGATATACGAGCAGTACTTC,CASRFVLAGGIYEQYF,NA,TRBV12-2,NA,TRBJ2-7
TGCGCCAGCAGTGAGTCGACTAGCGGGAGTCATGAGCAGTTCTTC,CASSESTSGSHEQFF,TRBD2,TRBV10-2,NA,TRBJ2-1
TGTGCCAGCAGCTTAGAGGCAGCCCGAGGAGATGGCTACACCTTC,CASSLEAARGDGYTF,NA,TRBV7-2,NA,TRBJ1-2
TGTGCCAGCAGCCAAGTACTAGCGGGAGCGATGGGACGAGAGACCCAGTACTTC,CASSQVLAGAMGRETQYF,TRBD2,TRBV4-2,NA,TRBJ2-5
TGTGCCAGCAGCTTGGATCGGCGGAATGCTTTCTTT,CASSLDRRNAFF,NA,TRBV5-6,NA,TRBJ1-1
TGTGCCAGCAGTTTTGATCTAGCGGGTTCTACCGGGGAGCTGTTTTTT,CASSFDLAGSTGELFF,TRBD2,TRBV27,NA,TRBJ2-2
TGTGCCAGCAGTCTCGAGCCCAAATTACAAGAGACCCAGTACTTC,CASSLEPKLQETQYF,NA,TRBV5-6,NA,TRBJ2-5
TGTGCCAGCAGCTTACAGGAATCCTACGAGCAGTACTTC,CASSLQESYEQYF,NA,TRBV7-8,NA,TRBJ2-7
TGCGCCAGCAGCTTGGACAGGGAGTACGAGCAGTACTTC,CASSLDREYEQYF,NA,TRBV5-1,NA,TRBJ2-7
TGTGCCAGCAGAGCCGGAGGTAGCCGTTACGAGCAGTACTTC,CASRAGGSRYEQYF,NA,TRBV6-5,NA,TRBJ2-7
TGTGCCAGCAGCCTCCAACCGACAGGTCCTCGCTCCTACGAGCAGTACTTC,CASSLQPTGPRSYEQYF,NA,TRBV5-6,NA,TRBJ2-7
TGTGCCAGCAGCTTGGGGGACAGCTTGAACACTGAAGCTTTCTTT,CASSLGDSLNTEAFF,TRBD1,TRBV5-8,NA,TRBJ1-1
TGTGCCAGCAGCTCCCCCGGTGTAGGGCGGGGGTCCGAGCAGTACTTC,CASSSPGVGRGSEQYF,TRBD2,TRBV7-2,NA,TRBJ2-7
TGCGCCAGCAGGGGGGCGGGAGGCCCGGAAGAGACCCAGTACTTC,CASRGAGGPEETQYF,TRBD2,TRBV5-1,NA,TRBJ2-5
TGTTCCAGCAGCCTAGAAGGACAGTCGCCTGAAGCTTTCTTT,CSSSLEGQSPEAFF,NA,TRBV7-9,NA,TRBJ1-1
TGTGCCAGCAGTCCGGACAGGGGCTATGGCTACACCTTC,CASSPDRGYGYTF,TRBD1,TRBV6-5,NA,TRBJ1-2
TGTGCCAGTACCCCGACAGGGGGAATGCTAGGGTACGAGCAGTACTTC,CASTPTGGMLGYEQYF,TRBD1,TRBV19,NA,TRBJ2-7
TGCGCCAGCATCCGGCGGCCCTCCTACGAGCAGTACTTC,CASIRRPSYEQYF,NA,TRBV5-1,few,TRBJ2-7
TGTGCCTGGAGTGGCAGGGGGAACACTGAAGCTTTCTTT,CAWSGRGNTEAFF,NA,TRBV30,NA,TRBJ1-1
TGTGCCAGCAGTCAACTAGCGGGAGGCTCCTACGAGCAGTACTTC,CASSQLAGGSYEQYF,TRBD2,TRBV6-1,few,TRBJ2-7
TGTGCTAGTGGTTACAATTTGGATGAGCAGTTCTTC,CASGYNLDEQFF,NA,TRBV12-5,NA,TRBJ2-1